These T cell receptor beta chains were read from a single sample in a study of T cells after yellow fever vaccination. TCRdb passed the 5' RACE reads through MiXCR, listing each CDR3 protein once. The table has 450,000 to 550,000 distinct CDR3 sequences, 21% seen once; the top ten hold about 16%. The sample was PBMCs, taken about 21 days after the first yellow fever vaccination. The receptors come from a man younger than 30 who received the YFV17D yellow fever vaccine. Each CDR3 is given with its conserved first and last residue. The order of the fields is clone size, D gene, V gene, J gene, CDR3 DNA, CDR3 protein. D genes are given only for firm matches. Clone sizes are given selectively: once, few, many, or a class where the clone is expanded.

-	-	TRBV29-1	TRBJ1-2	TGCAGCGTCGGTATTGGCTACACCTTC	CSVGIGYTF
-	-	TRBV4-3	TRBJ2-7	TGCGCCAGCAGCCAAGAGATCCACTACGAGCAGTACTTC	CASSQEIHYEQYF
many	TRBD1	TRBV7-3	TRBJ1-6	TGTGCCAGCAGCTCAGTGGGACAGGGGACCTCACCCCTCCACTTT	CASSSVGQGTSPLHF
-	-	TRBV15	TRBJ1-1	TGTGCCACCAGCAGAGATGGGCATGGGCGGGGGGACACTGAAGCTTTCTTT	CATSRDGHGRGDTEAFF
-	-	TRBV20-1	TRBJ2-5	TGCAGTGCTAGAGATCCGAGGCGGGAGACCCAGTACTTC	CSARDPRRETQYF
-	-	TRBV5-1	TRBJ1-1	TGCGCCAGCAGCACAGAGATCATGAACACTGAAGCTTTCTTT	CASSTEIMNTEAFF
many	-	TRBV12-3/TRBV12-4	TRBJ2-3	TGTGCCAGCACTCCCCCGGGAAATACGCAGTATTTT	CASTPPGNTQYF
-	TRBD1	TRBV5-1	TRBJ2-3	TGCGCCAGCAGCTCGGGACAGACTAGCACAGATACGCAGTATTTT	CASSSGQTSTDTQYF
-	-	TRBV29-1	TRBJ2-3	TGCAGCGAATCTAGAGCTGGGGATACGCAGTATTTT	CSESRAGDTQYF
-	TRBD1	TRBV7-9	TRBJ1-2	TGTGCCAGCAGCCCGGACAGGGGGCTATATGGCTACACCTTC	CASSPDRGLYGYTF
-	-	TRBV18	TRBJ2-7	TGTGCCAGCTCACCATCTATGAGGAGGTACTACGAGCAGTACTTC	CASSPSMRRYYEQYF
many	TRBD2	TRBV7-2	TRBJ2-5	TGTGCCAGCAGCCTAGCGGCAATCCAGGAGACCCAGTACTTC	CASSLAAIQETQYF
-	-	TRBV4-1	TRBJ2-1	TGCGCCAGCAGCCAAGCTAGCTTGAGCTCCTACAATGAGCAGTTCTTC	CASSQASLSSYNEQFF
-	-	TRBV20-1	TRBJ1-2	TGCAGTGCTAGAGATCTTGTCAGGGCTGGCTACACCTTC	CSARDLVRAGYTF
-	-	TRBV12-3/TRBV12-4	TRBJ2-5	TGTGCCAGCAGTTTAATGAACGGAGAGACCCAGTACTTC	CASSLMNGETQYF
many	-	TRBV5-5	TRBJ2-2	TGTGCCAGCAGCCCTTCTGGAGGGGGGCGCACCGGGGAGCTGTTTTTT	CASSPSGGGRTGELFF
-	TRBD2	TRBV25-1	TRBJ2-1	TGTGCCAGCAGTGAATGGGGAGGGGCGGGGGGGTCCGATGAGCAGTTCTTC	CASSEWGGAGGSDEQFF
few	TRBD1	TRBV5-8	TRBJ2-2	TGTGCCAGCAACCCTGGACAGGGGTCGGCCGGGGAGCTGTTTTTT	CASNPGQGSAGELFF
-	-	TRBV18	TRBJ1-3	TGTGCCAGCTCACCCATTACTTCCGGGACCGAAGGAAACACCATATATTTT	CASSPITSGTEGNTIYF
-	TRBD2	TRBV5-1	TRBJ2-3	TGCGCCAGCAGCTTACCGGGACTAGCTAGCACAGATACGCAGTATTTT	CASSLPGLASTDTQYF
-	-	TRBV24-1	TRBJ2-2	TGTGCCACCAGTGGCCGTGGGGGGGAGCTGTTTTTT	CATSGRGGELFF
few	-	TRBV4-3	TRBJ1-2	TGCGCCAGCAGCCAAGAGGCCCGATCTAACTATGGCTACACCTTC	CASSQEARSNYGYTF
-	-	TRBV29-1	TRBJ2-1	TGCAGCGTTGAAACTAACCCCCAGCATGAGCAGTTCTTC	CSVETNPQHEQFF
few	-	TRBV6-2/TRBV6-3	TRBJ2-1	TGTGCCAGCAGTTCCGGGACAAATTACAATGAGCAGTTCTTC	CASSSGTNYNEQFF
few	-	TRBV12-3/TRBV12-4	TRBJ1-2	TGTGCCAGCAGTCCCACAGGGCCATACTATGGCTACACCTTC	CASSPTGPYYGYTF
few	-	TRBV15	TRBJ1-5	TGTGCCACCAGCAGAGATAAAGGGTGGGATCAGCCCCAGCATTTT	CATSRDKGWDQPQHF
-	-	TRBV7-2	TRBJ2-2	TGTGCCAGCAGTTCCGACAGGAACGCCGGGGAGCTGTTTTTT	CASSSDRNAGELFF
-	TRBD1	TRBV2	TRBJ1-2	TGTGCCAGCAGTGAACCCCGGGACAGTTTATCGAACTATGGCTACACCTTC	CASSEPRDSLSNYGYTF
-	TRBD2	TRBV5-1	TRBJ2-3	TGCGCCAGCAGCTTAAGGACTAGCGGTGTGAGCACAGATACGCAGTATTTT	CASSLRTSGVSTDTQYF
few	-	TRBV12-5	TRBJ1-1	TGTGCTAGTGGTTTGGACTGGGCCGGTGAAGCTTTCTTT	CASGLDWAGEAFF
-	TRBD2	TRBV4-2	TRBJ2-3	TGTGCCAGCAGCCCACTCGGGACTAGGGGCCCTAATACGCAGTATTTT	CASSPLGTRGPNTQYF
few	-	TRBV7-2	TRBJ2-3	TGTGCCAGCAGTCGTACCCGCACAGATACGCAGTATTTT	CASSRTRTDTQYF
many	-	TRBV4-3	TRBJ2-1	TGCGCCAGCAGCCAAGACGTAAGTTTCGATGAGCAGTTCTTC	CASSQDVSFDEQFF
-	-	TRBV9	TRBJ2-3	TGTGCCAGCAGCGTCACGGGGACCCACACAGATACGCAGTATTTT	CASSVTGTHTDTQYF
-	-	TRBV5-4	TRBJ1-2	TGTGCCAGCAGCTCGGACGCTAACTATGGCTACACCTTC	CASSSDANYGYTF
many	-	TRBV14	TRBJ2-1	TGTGCCAGCAGCCAACCGGGACCCCTCTACAATGAGCAGTTCTTC	CASSQPGPLYNEQFF
-	-	TRBV29-1	TRBJ2-1	TGCAGCGTTGAACCTCGCGGAGGGAGCGGTGAGCAGTTCTTC	CSVEPRGGSGEQFF
-	-	TRBV3-1	TRBJ1-3	TGTGCCAGCACCCAGGGCCCGGGGAGCACCATATATTTT	CASTQGPGSTIYF
-	TRBD2	TRBV12-3/TRBV12-4	TRBJ2-2	TGTGCCAGCAGTCCCCGGACTAGCGGGGGCACGAACACCGGGGAGCTGTTTTTT	CASSPRTSGGTNTGELFF
few	-	TRBV12-3/TRBV12-4	TRBJ1-5	TGTGCCAGCAGTTTAATGGGGGGTGTTCAGCCCCAGCATTTT	CASSLMGGVQPQHF
-	-	TRBV6-5	TRBJ1-6	TGTGCCAGCAGTTATCGGGCAGGGAAGAATTCACCCCTCCACTTT	CASSYRAGKNSPLHF